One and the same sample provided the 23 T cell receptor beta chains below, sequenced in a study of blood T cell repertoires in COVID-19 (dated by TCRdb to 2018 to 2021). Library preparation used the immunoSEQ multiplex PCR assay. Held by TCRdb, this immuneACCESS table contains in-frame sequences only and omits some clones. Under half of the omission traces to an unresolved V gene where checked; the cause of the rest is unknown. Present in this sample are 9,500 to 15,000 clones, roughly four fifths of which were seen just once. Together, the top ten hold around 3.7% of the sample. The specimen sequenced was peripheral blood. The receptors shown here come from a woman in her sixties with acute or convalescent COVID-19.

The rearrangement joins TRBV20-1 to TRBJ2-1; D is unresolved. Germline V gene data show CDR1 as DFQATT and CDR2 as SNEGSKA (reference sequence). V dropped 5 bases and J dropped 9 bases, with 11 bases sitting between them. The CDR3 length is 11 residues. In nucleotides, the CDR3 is TGCAGTGCTCTCCCCTACGGTGAGCAGTTCTTC. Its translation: CSALPYGEQFF.

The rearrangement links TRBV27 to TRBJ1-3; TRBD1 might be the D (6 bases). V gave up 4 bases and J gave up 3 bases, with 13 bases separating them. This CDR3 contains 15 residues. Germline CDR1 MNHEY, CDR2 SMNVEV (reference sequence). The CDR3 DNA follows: TGTGCCAGCAGTTCGACAGGTACCAGTGGAAACACCATATATTTT. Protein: CASSSTGTSGNTIYF.

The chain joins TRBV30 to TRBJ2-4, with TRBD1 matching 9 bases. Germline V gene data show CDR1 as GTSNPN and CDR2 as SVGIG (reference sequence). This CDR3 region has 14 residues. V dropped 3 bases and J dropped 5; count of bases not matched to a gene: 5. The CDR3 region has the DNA TGTGCCTGGAGCCTGGGACAGGGACAAAACATTCAGTACTTC. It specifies CAWSLGQGQNIQYF. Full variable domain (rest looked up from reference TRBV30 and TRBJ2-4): SQTIHQWPATLVQPVGSPLSLECTVEGTSNPNLYWYRQAAGRGLQLLFYSVGIGQISSEVPQNLSASRPQDRQFILSSKKLLLSDSGFYLCAWSLGQGQNIQYFGAGTRLSVL.

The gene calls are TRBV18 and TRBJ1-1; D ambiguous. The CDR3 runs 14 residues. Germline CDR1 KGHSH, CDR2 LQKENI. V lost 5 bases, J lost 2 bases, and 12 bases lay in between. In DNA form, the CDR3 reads TGTGCCAGCTCAATTGCAGGCCGAAACACTGAAGCTTTCTTT. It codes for CASSIAGRNTEAFF.

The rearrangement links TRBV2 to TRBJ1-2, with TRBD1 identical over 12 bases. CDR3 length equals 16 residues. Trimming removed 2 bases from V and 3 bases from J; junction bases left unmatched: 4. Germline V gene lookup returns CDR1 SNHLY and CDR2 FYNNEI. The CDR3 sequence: CASSESGQGAYYGYTF. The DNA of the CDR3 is TGTGCCAGCAGTGAATCGGGACAGGGGGCGTACTATGGCTACACCTTC.

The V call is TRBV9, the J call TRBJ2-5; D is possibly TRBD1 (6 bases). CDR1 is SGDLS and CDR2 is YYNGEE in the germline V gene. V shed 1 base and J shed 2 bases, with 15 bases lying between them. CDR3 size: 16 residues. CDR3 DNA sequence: TGTGCCAGCAGCGTAACACTAGGGACAACTCAAGAGACCCAGTACTTC. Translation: CASSVTLGTTQETQYF.

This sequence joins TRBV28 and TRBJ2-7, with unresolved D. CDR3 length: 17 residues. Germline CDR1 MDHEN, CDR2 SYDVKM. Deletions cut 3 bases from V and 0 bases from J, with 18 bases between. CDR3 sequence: CASSFSWRSPSSYEQYF. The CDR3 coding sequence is TGTGCCAGCAGTTTTTCATGGAGAAGCCCCAGCTCCTACGAGCAGTACTTC. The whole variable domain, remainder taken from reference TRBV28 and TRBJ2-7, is DVKVTQSSRYLVKRTGEKVFLECVQDMDHENMFWYRQDPGLGLRLIYFSYDVKMKEKGDIPEGYSVSREKKERFSLILESASTNQTSMYLCASSFSWRSPSSYEQYFGPGTRLTVT.

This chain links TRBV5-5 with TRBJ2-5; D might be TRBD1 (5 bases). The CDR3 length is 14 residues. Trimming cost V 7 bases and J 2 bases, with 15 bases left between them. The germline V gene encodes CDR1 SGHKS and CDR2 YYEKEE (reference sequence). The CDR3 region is CASSSGGAQETQYF. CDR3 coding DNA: TGTGCCAGCTCCTCCGGTGGGGCGCAAGAGACCCAGTACTTC.

CDR3 loop: CASSEGARYEQYF. CDR3 in DNA: TGTGCCAGCAGTGAAGGGGCGCGCTACGAGCAGTACTTC. The chain links TRBV2 to TRBJ2-7; D is unclear. From germline, CDR1 is SNHLY and CDR2 FYNNEI. There are 13 residues in the CDR3. The germline V and J ends were trimmed by 1 base and 3 bases, with 7 bases remaining between them.

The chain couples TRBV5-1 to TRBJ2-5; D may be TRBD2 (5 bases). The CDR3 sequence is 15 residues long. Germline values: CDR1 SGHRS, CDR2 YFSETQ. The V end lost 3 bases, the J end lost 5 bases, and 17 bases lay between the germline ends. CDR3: CASSSRTQMEETQYF. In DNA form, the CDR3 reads TGCGCCAGCAGCTCGCGGACTCAAATGGAGGAGACCCAGTACTTC.

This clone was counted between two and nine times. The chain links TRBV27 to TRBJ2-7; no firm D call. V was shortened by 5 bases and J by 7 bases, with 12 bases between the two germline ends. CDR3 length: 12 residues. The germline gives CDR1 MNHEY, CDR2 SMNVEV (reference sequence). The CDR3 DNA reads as TGTGCCAGCAGTAGTACGGTTTATGAGCAGTACTTC. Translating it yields CASSSTVYEQYF.

For the CDR3, the DNA is TGTGCCAGCAGGCCCGGGACAGTCTACGAGCAGTACTTC. This gives the protein CASRPGTVYEQYF. The chain is built from TRBV2 and TRBJ2-7; 7 nucleotides align to TRBD1. The CDR3 length is 13 residues. V shed 6 bases, J shed 3 bases, and the junction held 5 bases outside the gene matches. Germline V gene sequence: CDR1 SNHLY, CDR2 FYNNEI.

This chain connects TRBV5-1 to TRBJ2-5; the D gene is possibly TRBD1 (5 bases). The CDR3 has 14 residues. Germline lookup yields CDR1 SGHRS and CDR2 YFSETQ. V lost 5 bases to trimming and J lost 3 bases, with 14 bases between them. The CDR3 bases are TGCGCCAGCAGTTCTGAACCAGGGAAAGAGACCCAGTACTTC. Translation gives CASSSEPGKETQYF. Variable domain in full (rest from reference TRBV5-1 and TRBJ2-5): KAGVTQTPRYLIKTRGQQVTLSCSPISGHRSVSWYQQTPGQGLQFLFEYFSETQRNKGNFPGRFSGRQFSNSRSEMNVSTLELGDSALYLCASSSEPGKETQYFGPGTRLLVL.

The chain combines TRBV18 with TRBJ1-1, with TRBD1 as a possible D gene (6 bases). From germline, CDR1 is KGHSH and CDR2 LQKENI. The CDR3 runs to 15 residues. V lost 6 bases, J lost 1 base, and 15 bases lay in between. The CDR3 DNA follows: TGTGCCAGCTCCCGGGAACAGGGAAGGAACACTGAAGCTTTCTTT. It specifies CASSREQGRNTEAFF.

The CDR3 DNA sequence: TGTGCCAGTAGTATAGGACTAGCGGGGCTAACCCAAGAGACCCAGTACTTC. This gives the protein CASSIGLAGLTQETQYF. The chain links TRBV19 to TRBJ2-5, with TRBD2 matching over 11 bases. CDR1 is LNHDA, CDR2 SQIVND, per germline (reference sequence). The J segment lost 1 base and the V segment lost 1 base, leaving 5 bases of the junction unmatched. The CDR3 is 17 amino acids.

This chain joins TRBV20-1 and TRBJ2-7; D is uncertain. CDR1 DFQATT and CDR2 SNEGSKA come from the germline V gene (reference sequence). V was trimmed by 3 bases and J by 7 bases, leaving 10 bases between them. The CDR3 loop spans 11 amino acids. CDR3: CSASGSREQYF. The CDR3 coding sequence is TGCAGTGCTAGCGGGTCTCGGGAGCAGTACTTC.

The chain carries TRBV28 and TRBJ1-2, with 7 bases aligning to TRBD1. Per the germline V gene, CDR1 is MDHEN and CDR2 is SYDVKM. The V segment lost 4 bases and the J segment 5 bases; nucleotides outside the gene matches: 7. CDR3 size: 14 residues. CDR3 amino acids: CASSWAPGQYGYTF. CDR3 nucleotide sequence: TGTGCCAGCAGTTGGGCTCCGGGACAGTATGGCTACACCTTC.

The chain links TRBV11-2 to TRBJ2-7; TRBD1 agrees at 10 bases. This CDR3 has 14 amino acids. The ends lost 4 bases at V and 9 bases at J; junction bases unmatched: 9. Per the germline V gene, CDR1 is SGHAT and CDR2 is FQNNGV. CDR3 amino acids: CASSSRGQGTWQYF. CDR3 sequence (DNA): TGTGCCAGCAGCTCCCGGGGACAGGGGACATGGCAGTACTTC.

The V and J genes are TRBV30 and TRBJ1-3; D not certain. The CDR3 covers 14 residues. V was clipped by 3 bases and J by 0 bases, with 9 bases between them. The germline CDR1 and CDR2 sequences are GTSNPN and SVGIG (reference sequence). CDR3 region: CAWSPLLSGNTIYF. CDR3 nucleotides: TGTGCCTGGAGCCCCCTCCTCTCTGGAAACACCATATATTTT.

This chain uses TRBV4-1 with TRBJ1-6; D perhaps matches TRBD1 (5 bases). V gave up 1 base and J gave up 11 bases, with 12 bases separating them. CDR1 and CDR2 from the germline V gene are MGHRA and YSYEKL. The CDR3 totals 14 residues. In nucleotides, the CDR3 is TGCGCCAGCAGCCAAGTCCAGGGATCAACACCCCTCCACTTT. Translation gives CASSQVQGSTPLHF.

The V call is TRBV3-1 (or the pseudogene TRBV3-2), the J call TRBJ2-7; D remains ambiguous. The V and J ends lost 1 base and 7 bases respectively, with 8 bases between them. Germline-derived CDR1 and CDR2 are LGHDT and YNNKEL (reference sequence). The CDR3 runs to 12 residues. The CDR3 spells CASSQVPLEQYF. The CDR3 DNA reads TGTGCCAGCAGCCAAGTCCCCTTGGAGCAGTACTTC.

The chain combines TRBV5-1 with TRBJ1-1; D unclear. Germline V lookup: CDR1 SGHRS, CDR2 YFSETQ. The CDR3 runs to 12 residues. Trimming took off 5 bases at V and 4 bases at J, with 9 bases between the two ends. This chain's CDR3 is CASSTRGTEAFF. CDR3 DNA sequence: TGCGCCAGCAGTACCCGGGGCACTGAAGCTTTCTTT. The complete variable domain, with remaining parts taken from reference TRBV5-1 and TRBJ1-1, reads KAGVTQTPRYLIKTRGQQVTLSCSPISGHRSVSWYQQTPGQGLQFLFEYFSETQRNKGNFPGRFSGRQFSNSRSEMNVSTLELGDSALYLCASSTRGTEAFFGQGTRLTVV.

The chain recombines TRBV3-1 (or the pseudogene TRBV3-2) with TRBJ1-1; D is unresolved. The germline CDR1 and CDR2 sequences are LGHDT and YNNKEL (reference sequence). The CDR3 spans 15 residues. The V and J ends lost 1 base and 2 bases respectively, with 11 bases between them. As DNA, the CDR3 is TGTGCCAGCAGCCAAGCGCGAGGAAGAAACACTGAAGCTTTCTTT. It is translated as CASSQARGRNTEAFF.